A single sample gave rise to the 19 T cell receptor beta chains below, sequenced in a study of vaccination effects on CD4 cells after COVID-19 (dated by TCRdb to 2022 to 2024). For these TCRs, the target antigens are not known. To prepare the library, the immunoSEQ multiplex PCR assay was applied. TCRdb obtained this table from immuneACCESS and retained in-frame rearrangements with V and J assigned. These tables miss some clones; where compared with another copy, unresolved V genes account for less than half of the shortfall, and the remainder is unexplained. This sample gives around 55,000 clones in total; roughly two thirds of them show up just once. The biggest ten clones account for approximately 16% of the sample. In the ViraFEST assay, PBMC were stimulated with viral peptide pools, and antigen-specific CD4+ T cell clonotypes were then identified by expansion using TCR sequencing. After 10 to 11 days of culture, CD4+ T cells were isolated with the EasySep CD4+ T cell isolation kit. Healthy vaccine recipients had no prior SARS-CoV-2 infection, confirmed by negative nucleocapsid antibodies before and after vaccination.

Sequencing was performed on CD4+ T cells from PBMCs cultured with SARS-CoV-2 spike peptides, taken before COVID-19 vaccination. The label giving this sample's cell subset or site can be read as: SARS-CoV-2 spike overlapping peptide pool stimulation. These receptors all stem from a human donor who received a COVID-19 vaccine.

The J gene is TRBJ1-4, the V gene TRBV4-1; no clear D gene. From germline, CDR1 is MGHRA and CDR2 YSYEKL. The CDR3 totals 16 residues. V dropped 4 bases and J dropped 0 bases, with 12 bases sitting between them. Here the CDR3 DNA reads TGCGCCAGCAGCCCACTTACAGTATCAACTAATGAAAAACTGTTTTTT. This gives the protein CASSPLTVSTNEKLFF.

The genes are TRBV6-5 and TRBJ2-7; D could derive from TRBD1 or TRBD2 (5 bases each). This CDR3 spans 11 amino acids. The V end lost 9 bases, the J end lost 6 bases, and 12 bases lay between the germline ends. Per germline, CDR1 MNHEY and CDR2 SVGAGI. The CDR3 region has the DNA TGTGCCAGGCTAGGGACCGTCGAGCAGTACTTC. Residues: CARLGTVEQYF.

The genes are TRBV5-1 and TRBJ2-3; a possible D gene is TRBD2 (5 bases). The germline V and J ends were trimmed by 4 bases and 1 base, with 10 bases remaining between them. This CDR3 contains 14 residues. The germline CDR1 and CDR2 sequences are SGHRS and YFSETQ. CDR3 coding DNA: TGCGCCAGCAGCCCAGCGGTGGGCACAGATACGCAGTATTTT. Amino acid sequence: CASSPAVGTDTQYF.

J is TRBJ1-1 and V is TRBV25-1, with no clear D. Germline V gives CDR1 MGHDK, CDR2 SYGVNS. With 2 bases removed from V and 3 bases from J, the gap between germline ends came to 10 bases. The CDR3 is 14 residues long. This CDR3 reads CASSEPGMHTEAFF. The CDR3 DNA sequence: TGTGCCAGCAGTGAACCGGGGATGCACACTGAAGCTTTCTTT.

The chain recombines TRBV28 with TRBJ1-6; D call uncertain. The CDR3 is made up of 14 amino acids. Deletions cut 3 bases from V and 9 bases from J, with 12 bases between. CDR1 is MDHEN, CDR2 SYDVKM, per germline. CDR3 residues: CASSFRGDSSPLHF. CDR3 in DNA: TGTGCCAGCAGTTTTCGAGGAGATAGTTCACCCCTCCACTTT.

The rearrangement links TRBV2 to TRBJ2-7, with D unresolved. Trimming took 4 bases from V and 5 from J, leaving 21 bases between them. This CDR3 contains 16 residues. Germline-derived CDR1 and CDR2 are SNHLY and FYNNEI. The chain's CDR3 is CASSVGWKGQRHEQYF. The CDR3 DNA follows: TGTGCCAGCAGTGTGGGATGGAAGGGTCAAAGACACGAGCAGTACTTC.

This clone has only a few counts. The chain recombines TRBV9 with TRBJ2-1, with 9 bases aligning to TRBD2. This CDR3 has 16 residues. With 3 bases clipped from V and 5 bases from J, the junction kept 9 bases outside the gene matches. Per germline, CDR1 SGDLS and CDR2 YYNGEE. CDR3 DNA sequence: TGTGCCAGCAGCGATCCCCTAGCGGGGTCGCACAATGAGCAGTTCTTC. It translates to CASSDPLAGSHNEQFF.

The chain carries TRBV5-1 and TRBJ2-7; 10 nucleotides match TRBD2. This CDR3 is 15 amino acids long. Germline V gene lookup returns CDR1 SGHRS and CDR2 YFSETQ. Germline trimming cut 4 bases from V and 1 base from J; bases unmatched to any gene: 5. This CDR3 reads CASSPGLAASYEQYF. CDR3 DNA sequence: TGCGCCAGCAGCCCAGGACTAGCGGCGTCCTACGAGCAGTACTTC.

The chain combines TRBV5-8 with TRBJ1-2; tentative D call: TRBD1 (6 bases). The germline gives CDR1 SGHTS, CDR2 YDEGEE. The V end lost 4 bases, the J end lost 4 bases, and 14 bases lay between the germline ends. The CDR3 contains 14 residues. CDR3 DNA sequence: TGTGCCAGCAGCCCGGGGGCGCGGAGCTATGGCTACACCTTC. Protein product: CASSPGARSYGYTF.

This sequence joins TRBV19 and TRBJ2-7; 7 bases map to TRBD1. The germline V gene has CDR1 LNHDA and CDR2 SQIVND (reference sequence). This CDR3 has 13 residues. The J segment lost 3 bases and the V segment lost 4 bases, leaving 3 bases of the junction unmatched. The CDR3 protein is CASSTGQYYEQYF. As DNA, the CDR3 is TGTGCCAGTAGTACGGGACAGTACTACGAGCAGTACTTC.

This clone was picked up one time. This rearrangement joins TRBV2 to TRBJ2-3; D ambiguous. V shed 3 bases and J shed 2 bases, with 3 bases lying between them. In germline, CDR1 is SNHLY, CDR2 FYNNEI. CDR3 length: 12 amino acids. The CDR3 nucleotides read TGTGCCAGCAGTGACAACACAGATACGCAGTATTTT. This encodes CASSDNTDTQYF. Drawing the rest from reference TRBV2 and TRBJ2-3, the complete variable domain is EPEVTQTPSHQVTQMGQEVILRCVPISNHLYFYWYRQILGQKVEFLVSFYNNEISEKSEIFDDQFSVERPDGSNFTLKIRSTKLEDSAMYFCASSDNTDTQYFGPGTRLTVL.

This chain links TRBV6-1 with TRBJ1-1; 9 bases align to TRBD1. The CDR3 loop spans 13 amino acids. Germline lookup yields CDR1 MNHNS and CDR2 SASEGT. The V and J ends lost 3 bases and 11 bases, in that order; junction bases with no gene match: 7. The CDR3 sequence: CASSDPGQGDAFF. For the CDR3, the DNA is TGTGCCAGCAGTGACCCGGGACAGGGAGACGCTTTCTTT.

The chain is built from TRBV15 and TRBJ1-4; no definite D call. Germline V lookup: CDR1 LNHNV, CDR2 YYDKDF (reference sequence). Trimming shortened V by 2 bases and J by 2 bases, and 9 bases separated the two germline ends. The CDR3 sequence is 15 residues long. As DNA, the CDR3 is TGTGCCACCAGCAGAAGGTTTGACACTAATGAAAAACTGTTTTTT. This codes for CATSRRFDTNEKLFF.

The chain couples TRBV19 to TRBJ2-2; the D is unclear. The V and J ends lost 2 bases and 0 bases respectively, with 13 bases between them. The CDR3 has 17 residues. The germline gives CDR1 LNHDA, CDR2 SQIVND (reference sequence). The CDR3 protein is CASSIPGPFTNTGELFF. CDR3 in DNA: TGTGCCAGTAGTATACCAGGCCCCTTTACGAACACCGGGGAGCTGTTTTTT.

This clone has more than one count but fewer than ten. The rearrangement uses TRBV6-5 and TRBJ1-6, with unresolved D. The CDR3 extends over 12 amino acids. From germline, CDR1 is MNHEY and CDR2 SVGAGI. The V end lost 2 bases, the J end lost 8 bases, and 4 bases lay between the germline ends. In DNA, the CDR3 is TGTGCCAGCAGTTACAGGGATTCACCCCTCCACTTT. Translation gives CASSYRDSPLHF.

Within the sample, this clone is medium-sized. This chain connects TRBV5-4 to TRBJ1-2; TRBD1 agrees at 9 bases. CDR1 and CDR2 (germline): SGHNT, YYREEE (reference sequence). The V segment lost 2 bases and the J segment 6 bases; nucleotides outside the gene matches: 8. The CDR3 is 15 amino acids. The CDR3 loop reads CASSFPPGQGDGYTF. The CDR3 DNA reads TGTGCCAGCAGCTTCCCTCCGGGACAGGGCGATGGCTACACCTTC.

This clone was counted a few times. This sequence joins TRBV9 and TRBJ1-2; a weak D match, TRBD1 (5 bases). From germline, CDR1 is SGDLS and CDR2 YYNGEE. V shed 0 bases and J shed 10 bases, with 13 bases lying between them. This CDR3 has 13 amino acids. CDR3 region: CASSVDGAQDYTF. DNA of the CDR3: TGTGCCAGCAGCGTAGATGGGGCCCAGGACTACACCTTC.

The chain employs TRBV6-6 and TRBJ1-5; the D gene is possibly TRBD1 (6 bases). The CDR3 length is 18 residues. V lost 5 bases and J lost 2, with 22 bases in between. Germline-derived CDR1 and CDR2 are MNHNY and SVGAGI (reference sequence). In DNA, the CDR3 is TGTGCCAGCAGTCCTTACCCAGGTGGGGGCACAGGCAATCAGCCCCAGCATTTT. It yields the protein CASSPYPGGGTGNQPQHF.

The chain links TRBV5-6 to TRBJ1-4; D uncertain. Per the germline V gene, CDR1 is SGHDT and CDR2 is YYEEEE. This CDR3 region has 13 residues. V shed 4 bases and J shed 3 bases, with 7 bases lying between them. CDR3 sequence (DNA): TGTGCCAGCAGCGGAAGGCCTAATGAAAAACTGTTTTTT. Its protein product is CASSGRPNEKLFF.